These 24 T cell receptor beta chains were all obtained from the same sample, sequenced in a study of spatial heterogeneity in lung cancer. Study conclusions and caveats: One measure, the expanded intratumoral alpha and beta TCR count, tracked tumor mutation counts.

TCRdb passed the 5' RACE reads through MiXCR, listing each CDR3 protein once. The sample records 2,700 or so distinct CDR3 sequences, 15% being singletons. Their recognized antigens are unknown. Time point denoted: sample taken at primary tumor resection. The source material was lung tumor tissue, sampled at surgery. The receptors stem from a female donor with early-stage non-small cell lung cancer.

Within the sample, this clonotype is large (0.1 to 1%). The chain employs TRBV11-2 and TRBJ1-2; D may be TRBD1 (6 bases). Germline loops: CDR1 SGHAT, CDR2 FQNNGV. CDR3 length: 16 amino acids. Between the trimmed V and J ends, which lost 4 bases and 4 bases, there was a span of 19 bases. This CDR3 reads CASSSPGRGKSYGYTF. The CDR3 DNA reads as TGTGCCAGCAGCTCCCCGGGCAGGGGAAAGAGCTATGGCTACACCTTC.

By sample fraction, this clonotype is medium-sized. This sequence joins TRBV20-1 and TRBJ1-5; no clear D gene. Trimming took 0 bases from V and 2 from J, leaving 8 bases between them. Looked up from germline, CDR1 is DFQATT and CDR2 is SNEGSKA (reference sequence). The CDR3 is 14 residues long. The CDR3 DNA is TGCAGTGCTAGAGATCGCGGGGGCAATCAGCCCCAGCATTTT. Translation: CSARDRGGNQPQHF.

Sample share makes this clonotype medium-sized. The genes are TRBV12-3 or TRBV12-4 and TRBJ1-6; tentative D call: TRBD1 (5 bases). With 3 bases removed from V and 6 bases from J, the gap between germline ends came to 9 bases. The CDR3 has 14 residues. The CDR3 region is CASSFAGLNSPLHF. DNA of the CDR3: TGTGCCAGCAGTTTCGCGGGGCTTAATTCACCCCTCCACTTT.

In this sample, this clonotype turned up many times. The CDR3 DNA sequence: TGCAGTGCGCTCTCTAGAACAGGCAATGAGCAGTTCTTC. This translates into CSALSRTGNEQFF. The chain uses TRBV20-1 and TRBJ2-1; the D gene is possibly TRBD1 (5 bases). V shed 6 bases and J shed 6 bases, with 15 bases lying between them. The CDR3 spans 13 residues. CDR1 DFQATT and CDR2 SNEGSKA come from the germline V gene (reference sequence).

At least ten counts were recorded for this clonotype. CDR3 DNA sequence: TGCAGTGCTAGAGATTCCAGGAAGTCTGTCTACGAGCAGTACTTC. It encodes CSARDSRKSVYEQYF. This chain joins TRBV20-1 and TRBJ2-7; D remains ambiguous. The CDR3 sequence is 15 residues long. V was trimmed by 0 bases and J by 3 bases, leaving 15 bases between them. The germline CDR1 and CDR2 sequences are DFQATT and SNEGSKA (reference sequence).

The chain has TRBV7-2 and TRBJ1-1; D gene ambiguous. The CDR3 covers 12 residues. CDR1 and CDR2 (germline): SGHTA, FQGNSA. Trimming removed 6 bases at V and 3 bases at J, with 8 bases between. The CDR3 loop is CASSQRYTEAFF. CDR3 bases: TGTGCCAGCAGTCAGCGTTACACTGAAGCTTTCTTT.

J is TRBJ2-1 and V is TRBV2; 7 nucleotides agree with TRBD2. The CDR3 length is 14 residues. CDR1 and CDR2 (germline): SNHLY, FYNNEI. V was clipped by 7 bases and J by 6 bases; unmatched bases: 9. The CDR3 region is CASTPGLLPNEQFF. The CDR3 nucleotides read TGTGCCAGCACCCCGGGACTATTACCCAATGAGCAGTTCTTC.

This clonotype is labeled as large. V and J are TRBV28 and TRBJ1-5; weak D call: TRBD1 (5 bases). V lost 3 bases, J lost 6 bases, and 15 bases lay in between. Germline loops: CDR1 MDHEN, CDR2 SYDVKM. The length of the CDR3 is 15 residues. The CDR3: CASSFEGAGSQPQHF. The CDR3 DNA reads TGTGCCAGCAGTTTTGAAGGGGCAGGGAGTCAGCCCCAGCATTTT.

At least ten counts were recorded for this clonotype. The chain recombines TRBV7-2 with TRBJ1-4, with 12 bases aligning to TRBD1. Germline CDR1 is SGHTA and CDR2 is FQGNSA. The CDR3 has 15 amino acids. V lost 5 bases and J lost 10; bases outside the gene matches: 8. CDR3 sequence: CASSPTGTGGGKLFF. Here the CDR3 DNA reads TGTGCCAGCAGCCCTACCGGGACAGGGGGCGGAAAACTGTTTTTT.

This chain joins TRBV7-3 and TRBJ2-2; unclear D gene. Trimming left V 1 base short and J 6 bases short, with 3 bases between. This CDR3 comprises 12 residues. Germline lookup yields CDR1 SGHTA and CDR2 FQGTGA. DNA of the CDR3: TGTGCCAGCAGCTTAAGTTCCGGGGAGCTGTTTTTT. Its protein product is CASSLSSGELFF.

By sample fraction, this clonotype is medium-sized. The rearrangement joins TRBV18 to TRBJ1-2, with unresolved D. This CDR3 region has 17 residues. CDR1 and CDR2 from the germline V gene are KGHSH and LQKENI. Trimming stripped 3 bases from V and 0 bases from J, with 17 bases between. This chain's CDR3 is CASSPQQGIRTNYGYTF. The CDR3, as DNA: TGTGCCAGCTCACCCCAACAAGGGATACGAACTAACTATGGCTACACCTTC.

This clonotype was seen many times. The chain is built from TRBV3-1 and TRBJ2-4, with 9 positions matching TRBD2. The trim removed 2 bases at V and 9 bases at J, leaving 17 bases unmatched. The CDR3 loop spans 18 amino acids. Per germline, CDR1 LGHDT and CDR2 YNNKEL (reference sequence). CDR3 sequence: CASSQRAGGAPPRGIQYF. The DNA for the CDR3 is TGTGCCAGCAGCCAAAGAGCGGGGGGAGCTCCCCCTCGAGGCATTCAGTACTTC.

This clonotype was observed many times. The chain carries TRBV3-1 and TRBJ2-7; 14 bases match TRBD2. The CDR3 length is 20 residues. In germline, CDR1 is LGHDT, CDR2 YNNKEL (reference sequence). With 4 bases clipped from V and 2 bases from J, the junction kept 16 bases outside the gene matches. Here the CDR3 DNA reads TGTGCCAGCAGCCCTGCTGCTGTGGGACTAGCGGGGGCCCAGACCTACGAGCAGTACTTC. This encodes CASSPAAVGLAGAQTYEQYF.

This clonotype was recorded many times. The rearrangement uses TRBV29-1 and TRBJ1-1; 7 bases match TRBD1. CDR3 length equals 13 residues. The germline V gene has CDR1 SQVTM and CDR2 ANQGSEA. The junction had 4 bases not matched to a gene; V was cut back by 4 bases and J by 2 bases. The CDR3 reads CSVVGQINTEAFF. The CDR3 DNA follows: TGCAGCGTTGTGGGACAGATTAACACTGAAGCTTTCTTT.

This clonotype rates as medium-sized. The chain couples TRBV20-1 to TRBJ2-3, with TRBD1 matching 11 bases. This CDR3 has 14 residues. Losses at the gene ends were 4 bases for V and 7 bases for J; bases not matched to a gene: 7. Germline-derived CDR1 and CDR2 are DFQATT and SNEGSKA (reference sequence). The CDR3 sequence: CSAISDRGLHTQYF. The CDR3 nucleotides read TGCAGTGCTATCTCGGACAGGGGGCTGCATACGCAGTATTTT.

This clonotype is judged medium-sized. This chain uses TRBV7-9 with TRBJ1-1; D is perhaps TRBD1 (5 bases). Germline V lookup: CDR1 SEHNR, CDR2 FQNEAQ (reference sequence). The CDR3 consists of 13 residues. The germline V and J ends were trimmed by 5 bases and 6 bases, with 13 bases remaining between them. The CDR3 loop reads CASSPRSGSEAFF. The CDR3 DNA reads TGTGCCAGCAGCCCGCGATCAGGGTCTGAAGCTTTCTTT.

V and J are TRBV2 and TRBJ2-7; tentatively, D is TRBD1 or TRBD2 (5 bases each). CDR1 is SNHLY and CDR2 is FYNNEI in the germline V gene. The CDR3 sequence is 15 residues long. The germline V and J ends were trimmed by 7 bases and 6 bases, with 22 bases remaining between them. The CDR3 DNA sequence: TGTGCCAGCACCGCCCTGGGGACGAGGGTATCCGAGCAGTACTTC. It is translated as CASTALGTRVSEQYF.

This clonotype was seen more than once but under ten times. The V call is TRBV20-1, the J call TRBJ2-7, with D unresolved. Germline V gene data show CDR1 as DFQATT and CDR2 as SNEGSKA (reference sequence). This CDR3 comprises 14 residues. Trimming shortened V by 6 bases and J by 1 base, and 16 bases separated the two germline ends. The CDR3 reads CSALRSVGSYEQYF. The CDR3 DNA sequence: TGCAGTGCCCTACGCAGTGTTGGGTCCTACGAGCAGTACTTC.

This clonotype occurred many times. This rearrangement joins TRBV9 to TRBJ2-5; 10 bases map to TRBD2. The length of the CDR3 is 16 residues. After removal of 3 bases from V and 5 bases from J, the junction contained 10 bases not matched to a gene. Germline CDR1 is SGDLS and CDR2 is YYNGEE. The CDR3: CASSENTGTSVETQYF. CDR3 DNA: TGTGCCAGCAGCGAAAATACCGGGACTAGCGTCGAGACCCAGTACTTC.

This clonotype is labeled medium-sized. The rearrangement links TRBV9 to TRBJ1-6, with TRBD1 as a possible D gene (5 bases). Germline assignment: CDR1 SGDLS and CDR2 YYNGEE. CDR3 length: 15 amino acids. Trimming cost V 1 base and J 9 bases, with 14 bases left between them. The CDR3 sequence: CASSVLWQGGSPLHF. DNA of the CDR3: TGTGCCAGCAGCGTACTTTGGCAGGGTGGTTCACCCCTCCACTTT.

This clonotype is deemed medium-sized (0.01 to 0.1%). The V and J genes are TRBV20-1 and TRBJ2-1, with a possible D match to TRBD2 (6 bases). The V end was cut by 6 bases, the J end by 6 bases, with 18 bases between. The CDR3 extends over 14 amino acids. Germline values: CDR1 DFQATT, CDR2 SNEGSKA (reference sequence). CDR3: CSARLERSPNEQFF. The CDR3 nucleotides are TGCAGTGCGAGACTAGAGCGATCACCCAATGAGCAGTTCTTC.

The CDR3 sequence is CASRRRSDEQFF. CDR3 coding DNA: TGTGCCAGCCGGCGCCGGTCGGATGAGCAGTTCTTC. The chain employs TRBV12-3 or TRBV12-4 and TRBJ2-1; no clear D. The CDR3 is 12 residues long. V lost 8 bases, J lost 8 bases, and 13 bases lay in between.

By sample fraction, this clonotype is medium-sized. The chain carries TRBV7-3 and TRBJ1-1; D gene uncertain. CDR1 SGHTA and CDR2 FQGTGA come from the germline V gene. Trimming stripped 6 bases from V and 7 bases from J, with 21 bases between. This CDR3 comprises 15 residues. CDR3 protein: CASRPLGMVNNEAFF. For the CDR3, the DNA is TGTGCCAGCAGGCCATTGGGGATGGTGAATAATGAAGCTTTCTTT.

This clonotype ranks as medium-sized. The rearrangement joins TRBV28 to TRBJ2-5; D is uncertain. The CDR3 extends over 14 amino acids. The germline V and J ends were trimmed by 6 bases and 5 bases, with 16 bases remaining between them. CDR1 is MDHEN and CDR2 is SYDVKM in the germline V gene. The CDR3 region is CASRGSVGFETQYF. The DNA of the CDR3 is TGTGCCAGCAGGGGTTCTGTAGGGTTCGAGACCCAGTACTTC.